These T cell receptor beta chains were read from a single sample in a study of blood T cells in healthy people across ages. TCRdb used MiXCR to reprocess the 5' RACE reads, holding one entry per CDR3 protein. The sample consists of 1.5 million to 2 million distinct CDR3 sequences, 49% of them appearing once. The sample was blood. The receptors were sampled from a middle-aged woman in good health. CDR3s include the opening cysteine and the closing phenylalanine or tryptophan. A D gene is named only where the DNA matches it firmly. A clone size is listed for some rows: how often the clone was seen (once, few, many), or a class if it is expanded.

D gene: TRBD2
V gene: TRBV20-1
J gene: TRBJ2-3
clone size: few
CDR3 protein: CSALPGLATDTQYF
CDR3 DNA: TGCAGTGCTCTACCGGGACTAGCGACAGATACGCAGTATTTT

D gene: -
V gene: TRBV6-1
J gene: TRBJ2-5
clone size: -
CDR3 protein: CASIGVQETQYF
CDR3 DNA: TGTGCCAGCATAGGGGTTCAAGAGACCCAGTACTTC

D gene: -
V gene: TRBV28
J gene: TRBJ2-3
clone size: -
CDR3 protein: CASSSSPGLGTSTDTQYF
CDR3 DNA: TGTGCCAGCAGTTCGAGTCCCGGGCTAGGAACCAGCACAGATACGCAGTATTTT

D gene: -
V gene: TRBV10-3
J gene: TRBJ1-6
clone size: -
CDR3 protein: CAISTGRGPSPLHF
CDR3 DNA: TGTGCCATCAGTACTGGACGGGGGCCTTCACCCCTCCACTTT

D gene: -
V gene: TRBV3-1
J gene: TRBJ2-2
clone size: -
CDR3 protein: CASSPTEAENTGELFF
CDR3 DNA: TGTGCCAGCAGCCCGACGGAAGCGGAGAACACCGGGGAGCTGTTTTTT

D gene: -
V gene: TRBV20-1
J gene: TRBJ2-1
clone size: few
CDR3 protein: CSASTPGIHEQFF
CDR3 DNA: TGCAGTGCTTCCACCCCGGGGATCCATGAGCAGTTCTTC

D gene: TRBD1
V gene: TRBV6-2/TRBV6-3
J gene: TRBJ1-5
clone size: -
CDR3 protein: CASRWTGFGNQPQHF
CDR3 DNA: TGTGCCAGCAGGTGGACAGGGTTTGGCAATCAGCCCCAGCATTTT

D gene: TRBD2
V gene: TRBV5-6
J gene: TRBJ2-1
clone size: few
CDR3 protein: CASSSRITSGGAHEQFF
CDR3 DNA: TGTGCCAGCAGCTCTAGGATCACTAGCGGGGGGGCCCATGAGCAGTTCTTC

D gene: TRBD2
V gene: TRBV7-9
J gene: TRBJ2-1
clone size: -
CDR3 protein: CASTPERGGNRYNEQFF
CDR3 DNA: TGTGCCAGCACCCCAGAGCGGGGGGGAAATAGATACAATGAGCAGTTCTTC

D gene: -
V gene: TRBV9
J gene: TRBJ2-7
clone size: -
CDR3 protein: CASSPTWDTTYEQYF
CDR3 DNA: TGTGCCAGCAGCCCTACCTGGGACACCACCTACGAGCAGTACTTC

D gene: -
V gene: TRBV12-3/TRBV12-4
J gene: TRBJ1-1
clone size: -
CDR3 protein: CASSLNRVTTEAFF
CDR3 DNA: TGTGCCAGCAGTTTAAACAGGGTAACCACTGAAGCTTTCTTT

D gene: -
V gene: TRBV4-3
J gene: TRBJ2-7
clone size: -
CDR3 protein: CASSQDKSGANEQYF
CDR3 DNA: TGCGCCAGCAGCCAAGATAAGTCGGGGGCCAACGAGCAGTACTTC

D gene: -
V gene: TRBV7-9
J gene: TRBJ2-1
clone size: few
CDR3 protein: CASQGGGRDEQFF
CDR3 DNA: TGTGCCAGTCAAGGCGGGGGCAGGGATGAGCAGTTCTTC

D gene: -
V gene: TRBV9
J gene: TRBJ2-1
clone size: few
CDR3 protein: CASSYEGGAHEQFF
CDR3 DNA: TGTGCCAGCAGCTACGAAGGGGGGGCACATGAGCAGTTCTTC

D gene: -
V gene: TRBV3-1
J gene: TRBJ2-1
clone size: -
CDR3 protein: CASSQGQWGAVYNEQFF
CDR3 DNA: TGTGCCAGCAGCCAAGGGCAATGGGGGGCGGTCTACAATGAGCAGTTCTTC

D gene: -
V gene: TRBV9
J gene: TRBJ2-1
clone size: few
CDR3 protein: CASSIQSGTHYNEQFF
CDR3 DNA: TGTGCCAGCAGCATCCAGAGTGGGACGCACTACAATGAGCAGTTCTTC

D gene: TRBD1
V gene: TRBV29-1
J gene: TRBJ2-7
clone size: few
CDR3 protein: CSAWTGDYEQYF
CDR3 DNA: TGCAGCGCATGGACAGGAGACTACGAGCAGTACTTC

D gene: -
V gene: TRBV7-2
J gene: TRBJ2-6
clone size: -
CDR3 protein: CASSLLIQGAGSGANVLTF
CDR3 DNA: TGTGCCAGCAGCTTATTGATACAAGGAGCTGGGTCTGGGGCCAACGTCCTGACTTTC

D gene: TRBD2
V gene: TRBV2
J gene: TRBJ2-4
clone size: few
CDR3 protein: CADVGGGTQYF
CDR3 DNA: TGTGCCGATGTCGGCGGGGGAACCCAGTACTTC

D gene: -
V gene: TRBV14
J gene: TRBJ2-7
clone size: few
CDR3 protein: CASSQQAPSYEQYF
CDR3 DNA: TGTGCCAGCAGCCAACAGGCCCCCTCCTACGAGCAGTACTTC

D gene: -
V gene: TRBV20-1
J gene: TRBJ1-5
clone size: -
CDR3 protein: CSARDTGSNQPQHF
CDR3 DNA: TGCAGTGCTAGAGATACTGGTAGCAATCAGCCCCAGCATTTT

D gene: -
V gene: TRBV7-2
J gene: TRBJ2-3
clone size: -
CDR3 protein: CASSTYREARADTQYF
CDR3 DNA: TGTGCCAGCAGCACATACAGGGAGGCTCGCGCAGATACGCAGTATTTT

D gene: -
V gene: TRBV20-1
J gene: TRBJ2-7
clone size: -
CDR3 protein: CSAPNMLAYEQYF
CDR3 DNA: TGCAGTGCCCCTAACATGCTAGCCTACGAGCAGTACTTC

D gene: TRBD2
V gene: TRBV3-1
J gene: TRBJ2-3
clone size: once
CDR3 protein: CASSQDPLAGASTDTQYF
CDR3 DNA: TGTGCCAGCAGCCAAGACCCCCTAGCGGGGGCCAGCACAGATACGCAGTATTTT

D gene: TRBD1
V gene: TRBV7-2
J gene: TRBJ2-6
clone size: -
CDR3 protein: CASSSDRGNGANVLTF
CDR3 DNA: TGTGCCAGCAGCTCCGACAGGGGGAACGGGGCCAACGTCCTGACTTTC

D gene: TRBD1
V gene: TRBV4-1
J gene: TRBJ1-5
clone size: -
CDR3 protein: CASSQEGQRNNQPQHF
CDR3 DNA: TGCGCCAGCAGCCAAGAGGGACAGAGGAACAATCAGCCCCAGCATTTT

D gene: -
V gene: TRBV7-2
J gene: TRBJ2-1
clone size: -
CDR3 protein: CASSTRRYNEQFF
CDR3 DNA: TGTGCCAGCAGCACCCGCAGATACAATGAGCAGTTCTTC

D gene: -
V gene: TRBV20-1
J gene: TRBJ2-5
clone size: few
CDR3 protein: CSAIPLQETQYF
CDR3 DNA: TGCAGTGCTATCCCCCTTCAAGAGACCCAGTACTTC

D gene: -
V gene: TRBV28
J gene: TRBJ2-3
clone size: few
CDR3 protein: CASSTRGGRDTQYF
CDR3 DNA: TGTGCCAGCAGTACCAGGGGCGGCAGAGATACGCAGTATTTT

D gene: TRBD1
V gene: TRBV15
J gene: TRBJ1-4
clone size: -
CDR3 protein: CATSRDLSGTDNEKLFF
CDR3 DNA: TGTGCCACCAGCAGAGATTTAAGCGGGACAGATAATGAAAAACTGTTTTTT

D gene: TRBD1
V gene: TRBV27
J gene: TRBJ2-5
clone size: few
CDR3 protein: CASSITGGRQETQYF
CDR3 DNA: TGTGCCAGCAGTATAACAGGGGGTCGCCAAGAGACCCAGTACTTC

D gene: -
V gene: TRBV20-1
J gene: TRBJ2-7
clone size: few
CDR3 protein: CSAKTPYEQYF
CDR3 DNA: TGCAGTGCCAAGACGCCCTACGAGCAGTACTTC

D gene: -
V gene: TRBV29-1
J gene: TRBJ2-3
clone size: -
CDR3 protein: CSVGETTISQLTDTQYF
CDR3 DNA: TGCAGCGTTGGGGAAACGACTATAAGCCAACTCACAGATACGCAGTATTTT

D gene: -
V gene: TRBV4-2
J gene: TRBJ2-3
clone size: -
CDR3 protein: CASSQGDGTDTQYF
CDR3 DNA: TGTGCCAGCAGCCAAGGGGATGGCACAGATACGCAGTATTTT

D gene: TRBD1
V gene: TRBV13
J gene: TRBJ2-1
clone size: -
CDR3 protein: CASSPEGTGGHSEQFF
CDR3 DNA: TGTGCCAGCAGCCCGGAGGGGACAGGGGGCCACAGTGAGCAGTTCTTC

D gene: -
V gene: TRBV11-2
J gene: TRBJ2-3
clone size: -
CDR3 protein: CASSLVAADTQYF
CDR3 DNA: TGTGCCAGCAGCTTAGTAGCGGCAGATACGCAGTATTTT

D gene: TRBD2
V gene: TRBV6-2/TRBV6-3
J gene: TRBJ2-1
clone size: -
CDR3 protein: CASSQPPSGVNEQFF
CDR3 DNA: TGTGCCAGCAGTCAACCTCCTAGCGGGGTGAATGAGCAGTTCTTC

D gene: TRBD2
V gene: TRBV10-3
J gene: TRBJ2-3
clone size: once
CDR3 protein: CAISEGLAGGSTDTQYF
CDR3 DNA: TGTGCCATCAGTGAGGGACTAGCGGGGGGATCCACAGATACGCAGTATTTT

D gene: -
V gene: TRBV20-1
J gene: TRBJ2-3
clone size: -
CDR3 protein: CSATGGVDTQYF
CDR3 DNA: TGCAGTGCCACGGGTGGGGTGGATACGCAGTATTTT

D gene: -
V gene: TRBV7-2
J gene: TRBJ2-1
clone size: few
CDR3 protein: CASSLATEQFF
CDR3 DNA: TGTGCCAGCAGCTTAGCTACTGAGCAGTTCTTC

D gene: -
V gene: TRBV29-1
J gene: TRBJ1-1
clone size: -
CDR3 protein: CSVVGAYTEAFF
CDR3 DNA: TGCAGCGTCGTAGGGGCGTACACTGAAGCTTTCTTT

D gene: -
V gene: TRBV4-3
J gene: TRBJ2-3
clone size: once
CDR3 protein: CASSLSGQVTDTQYF
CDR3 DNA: TGCGCCAGCAGCCTCTCGGGACAAGTCACAGATACGCAGTATTTT

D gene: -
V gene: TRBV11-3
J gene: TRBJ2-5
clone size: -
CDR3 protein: CASSLNRGSQETQYF
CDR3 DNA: TGTGCCAGCAGCTTAAACCGGGGAAGTCAAGAGACCCAGTACTTC

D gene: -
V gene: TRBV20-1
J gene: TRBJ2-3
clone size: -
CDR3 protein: CSASSASDTQYF
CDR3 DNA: TGCAGTGCTAGTAGCGCATCGGATACGCAGTATTTT

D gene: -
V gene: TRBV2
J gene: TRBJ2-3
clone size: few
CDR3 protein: CASSEQGRGTDTQYF
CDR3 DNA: TGTGCCAGCAGTGAACAGGGCCGGGGCACAGATACGCAGTATTTT

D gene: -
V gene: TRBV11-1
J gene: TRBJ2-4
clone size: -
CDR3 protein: CASSPVLNKNIQYF
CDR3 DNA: TGTGCCAGCAGTCCTGTTTTAAACAAAAACATTCAGTACTTC

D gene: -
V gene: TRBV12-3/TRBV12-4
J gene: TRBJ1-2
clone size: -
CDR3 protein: CASSPQYVYGYTF
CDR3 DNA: TGTGCCAGCAGTCCCCAGTACGTATATGGCTACACCTTC

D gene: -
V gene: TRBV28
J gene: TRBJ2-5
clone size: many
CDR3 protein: CASSTQGEETQYF
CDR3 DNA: TGTGCCAGCAGTACACAGGGTGAGGAGACCCAGTACTTC

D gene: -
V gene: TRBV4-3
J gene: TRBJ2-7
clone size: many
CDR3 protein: CASSQETSYEQYF
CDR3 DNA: TGCGCCAGCAGCCAAGAAACGAGCTACGAGCAGTACTTC

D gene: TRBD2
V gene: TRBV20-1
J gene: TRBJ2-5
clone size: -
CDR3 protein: CSANTGGPQETQYF
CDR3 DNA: TGCAGTGCAAATACGGGGGGGCCGCAAGAGACCCAGTACTTC

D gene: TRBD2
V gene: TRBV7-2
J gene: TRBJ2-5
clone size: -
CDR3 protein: CASSLVGGGDGETQYF
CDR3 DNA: TGTGCCAGCAGCTTAGTCGGTGGGGGGGATGGGGAGACCCAGTACTTC

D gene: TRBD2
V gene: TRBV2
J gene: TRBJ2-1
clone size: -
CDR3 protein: CASSELTSGVSSYNEQFF
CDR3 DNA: TGTGCCAGCAGTGAATTGACTAGCGGGGTTAGCTCCTACAATGAGCAGTTCTTC

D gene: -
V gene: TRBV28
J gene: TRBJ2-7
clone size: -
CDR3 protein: CASSLSPSDEQYF
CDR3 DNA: TGTGCCAGCAGTTTAAGTCCTAGCGACGAGCAGTACTTC

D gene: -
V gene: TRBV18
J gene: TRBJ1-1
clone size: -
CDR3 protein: CASSPQAANTEAFF
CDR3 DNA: TGTGCCAGCTCACCACAGGCAGCGAACACTGAAGCTTTCTTT

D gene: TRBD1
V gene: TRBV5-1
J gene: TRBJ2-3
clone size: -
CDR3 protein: CASSPQGVPDTQYF
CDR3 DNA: TGCGCCAGCAGCCCACAGGGGGTCCCAGATACGCAGTATTTT